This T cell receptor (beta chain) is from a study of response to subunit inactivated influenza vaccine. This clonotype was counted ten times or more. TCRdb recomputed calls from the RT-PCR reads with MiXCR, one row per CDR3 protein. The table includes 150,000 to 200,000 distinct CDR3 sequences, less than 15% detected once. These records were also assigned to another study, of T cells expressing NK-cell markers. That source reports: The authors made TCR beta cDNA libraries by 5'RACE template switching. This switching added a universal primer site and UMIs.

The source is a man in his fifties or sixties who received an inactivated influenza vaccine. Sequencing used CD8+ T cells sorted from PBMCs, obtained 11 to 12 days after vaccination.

The CDR3 sequence: CATSALTSGRSNEQFF. CDR3 DNA sequence: TGTGCCACCAGTGCCTTGACTAGCGGGAGATCCAATGAGCAGTTCTTC. The chain employs TRBV24-1 and TRBJ2-1, with 12 bases fitting TRBD2. Losses at the gene ends were 5 bases for V and 6 bases for J; bases not matched to a gene: 7. Germline assignment: CDR1 KGHDR and CDR2 SFDVKD. The CDR3 is 16 amino acids.